This TCR beta chain was retrieved from a study of T cells in narcolepsy. Repertoires were generated with immunoSEQ multiplex PCR, while TCRdb's copy carries only in-frame clones and drops some. There are 25,000 to 35,000 clones in the sample; 79% occur only once, and roughly 7% lies in the top ten. The CDR3 extends over 15 amino acids. The trim removed 5 bases at V and 5 bases at J, leaving 5 bases unmatched. The germline CDR1 and CDR2 sequences are KGHSH and LQKENI. The genes are TRBV18 and TRBJ2-2; 10 positions agree with TRBD1. This TCR came from a human donor in good health. The sequenced sample was memory (CD45RA-) CD4+ T cells from blood. The CDR3 region is CASSTGQGRTGELFF. The DNA for the CDR3 is TGTGCCAGCTCAACGGGACAGGGGAGGACCGGGGAGCTGTTTTTT.